Presented here are 15 T cell receptor beta chains from one specimen sequenced in a study of blood T cell repertoires in COVID-19 (dated by TCRdb to about 2020). The protocol used for the library was the immunoSEQ multiplex PCR assay. TCRdb re-hosts the immuneACCESS table, in-frame sequences only. Its copies lack some clones; in the studies checked, an unresolved V gene accounts for under half of them, and the cause for the rest is not known. In all, the sample holds over 60,000 clones, and approximately 80% of those were seen once. The ten largest clonotypes hold 12% of the sample. The sequencing input was peripheral blood. All receptors come from a human donor in a cohort sampled during active COVID-19.

V and J are TRBV3-1 (or the pseudogene TRBV3-2) and TRBJ1-6, with no clear D. Germline CDR1 LGHDT, CDR2 YNNKEL (reference sequence). V was cut by 1 base and J by 6 bases, with 7 bases left in between. This CDR3 region has 14 residues. CDR3: CASSQGQINSPLHF. CDR3 sequence (DNA): TGTGCCAGCAGCCAAGGTCAGATTAATTCACCCCTCCACTTT.

This rearrangement joins TRBV18 to TRBJ1-6, with D unclear. The V end was cut by 3 bases, the J end by 3 bases, with 12 bases between. The germline V gene encodes CDR1 KGHSH and CDR2 LQKENI. The CDR3 totals 16 residues. The DNA of the CDR3 is TGTGCCAGCTCACCCGAAACCGGGGTCTATAATTCACCCCTCCACTTT. Translated: CASSPETGVYNSPLHF.

The chain uses TRBV28 and TRBJ1-6; the match to TRBD1 covers 8 bases. CDR1 is MDHEN, CDR2 SYDVKM, per germline. The length of the CDR3 is 17 residues. V shed 5 bases, J shed 7 bases, and the junction held 13 bases outside the gene matches. The CDR3 here is CASSLRRGGTGNSPLHF. The DNA of the CDR3 is TGTGCCAGCAGTCTCCGGAGGGGTGGGACAGGCAATTCACCCCTCCACTTT.

V and J are TRBV6-6 and TRBJ1-5; possibly TRBD1 for D (6 bases). From germline, CDR1 is MNHNY and CDR2 SVGAGI (reference sequence). The CDR3 contains 13 residues. V lost 4 bases, J lost 5 bases, and 9 bases lay in between. The CDR3 DNA reads as TGTGCCAGCAGTTCTGCAGGGGATCAGCCCCAGCATTTT. It encodes CASSSAGDQPQHF.

The chain combines TRBV12-3 or TRBV12-4 with TRBJ2-7, with TRBD2 as a possible D gene (6 bases). CDR3 size: 13 residues. Trimming shortened V by 6 bases and J by 2 bases, and 11 bases separated the two germline ends. CDR3 sequence reads: CASRLTGAYEQYF. The CDR3 DNA reads as TGTGCCAGCAGACTCACGGGGGCCTACGAGCAGTACTTC.

The chain combines TRBV28 with TRBJ2-3; D gene uncertain. The germline CDR1 and CDR2 sequences are MDHEN and SYDVKM. The CDR3 is 12 amino acids. V lost 5 bases to trimming and J lost 7 bases, with 10 bases between them. Written as DNA, the CDR3 is TGTGCCAGCAGTCCCCAGAGGAATACGCAGTATTTT. Translation: CASSPQRNTQYF.

The rearrangement uses TRBV6-5 and TRBJ2-7; TRBD1 is a possible D gene (8 bases). Germline V lookup: CDR1 MNHEY, CDR2 SVGAGI. CDR3 length equals 16 residues. V lost 2 bases and J 3 bases, leaving 17 bases between the germline ends. The CDR3 spells CASSYGGGQADYEQYF. The CDR3 region has the DNA TGTGCCAGCAGTTACGGGGGGGGACAGGCCGACTACGAGCAGTACTTC.

The rearrangement joins TRBV3-1 (or the pseudogene TRBV3-2) to TRBJ2-3; 9 bases line up with TRBD2. The CDR3 loop spans 17 amino acids. The ends lost 1 base at V and 4 bases at J; junction bases unmatched: 9. In germline, CDR1 is LGHDT, CDR2 YNNKEL (reference sequence). The CDR3 sequence: CASSQGVPGLAADTQYF. The CDR3 DNA sequence: TGTGCCAGCAGCCAAGGAGTCCCGGGACTAGCAGCAGATACGCAGTATTTT.

The rearrangement links TRBV30 to TRBJ1-6; D uncertain. This CDR3 has 14 residues. The germline gives CDR1 GTSNPN, CDR2 SVGIG (reference sequence). V gave up 5 bases and J gave up 9 bases, with 17 bases separating them. CDR3 DNA: TGTGCCTGGGAGCTCTCGCGGCGTGCTTCACCCCTCCACTTT. Encoded protein: CAWELSRRASPLHF.

The chain uses TRBV5-1 and TRBJ1-1, with D hard to call. Germline CDR1 is SGHRS and CDR2 is YFSETQ. This CDR3 is 15 amino acids long. The V end lost 2 bases, the J end lost 0 bases, and 11 bases lay between the germline ends. CDR3 region: CASSFASGLNTEAFF. The CDR3 DNA reads TGCGCCAGCAGCTTCGCTTCTGGGCTGAACACTGAAGCTTTCTTT.

This chain uses TRBV10-3 with TRBJ2-1; TRBD2 aligns across 14 bases. Germline V lookup: CDR1 ENHRY, CDR2 SYGVKD. CDR3 length: 14 residues. The V segment lost 6 bases and the J segment 9 bases; nucleotides outside the gene matches: 4. This CDR3 reads CAIRLTSGGGEQFF. CDR3 sequence (DNA): TGTGCCATCAGACTGACTAGCGGGGGGGGTGAGCAGTTCTTC.

V usage is TRBV7-8 and J usage is TRBJ1-2; D unresolved. The germline CDR1 and CDR2 sequences are SGHVS and FQNEAQ. The CDR3 is 13 amino acids. Deletions cut 1 base from V and 3 bases from J, with 6 bases between. The CDR3 DNA sequence: TGTGCCAGCAGCTTAGATGCAGACTATGGCTACACCTTC. Translation: CASSLDADYGYTF.

This clone appeared a few times. This sequence joins TRBV6-2 or TRBV6-3 and TRBJ2-7; 7 nucleotides line up with TRBD2. The CDR3 has 16 residues. Germline V CDR1 and CDR2: MNHEY, SVGEGT. J was trimmed by 7 bases and V by 1 base; bases with no gene match: 13. CDR3 sequence: CASSYYPGRDPLEQYF. The CDR3 nucleotides read TGTGCCAGCAGTTACTATCCAGGGAGGGATCCCCTTGAGCAGTACTTC.

V usage is TRBV18 and J usage is TRBJ2-7, with D possibly being TRBD1 (5 bases). The length of the CDR3 is 15 residues. Germline CDR1 and CDR2: KGHSH and LQKENI. V lost 2 bases and J lost 0, with 11 bases in between. The CDR3 DNA reads as TGTGCCAGCTCACCAGGGAAAAGGGGCTCCTACGAGCAGTACTTC. It specifies CASSPGKRGSYEQYF.

J is TRBJ1-2 and V is TRBV18, with D tentatively TRBD1 (5 bases). Germline loops: CDR1 KGHSH, CDR2 LQKENI. V shed 5 bases and J shed 6 bases, with 22 bases lying between them. The CDR3 has 16 amino acids. The CDR3, as DNA: TGTGCCAGCTCATATAAGTCGAGAGGATCGGGGGATGGCTACACCTTC. Encoded protein: CASSYKSRGSGDGYTF.